Each of the 19 T cell receptor beta chains below was sequenced from the same sample in a study of blood T cell repertoires in COVID-19. The assay was immunoSEQ multiplex PCR, and TCRdb's table has in-frame clones only and misses some. This table has 300,000 or so clones, more than 75% appearing once. The material sequenced was PBMCs or T cells enriched from blood (not recorded which). The receptors stem from a woman between 25 and 40 years old who had recovered from COVID-19.

V usage is TRBV5-1 and J usage is TRBJ1-2; no clear D. The CDR3 sequence is 10 residues long. The V gene lost 2 bases and the J gene lost 6 bases, with 2 bases spanning the gap. Germline V lookup: CDR1 SGHRS, CDR2 YFSETQ. CDR3 nucleotide sequence: TGCGCCAGCAGCTTCGATGGCTACACCTTC. Translated: CASSFDGYTF.

The chain is built from TRBV19 and TRBJ2-3; the match to TRBD1 covers 9 bases. Trimming took 5 bases from V and 6 from J; bases not matched to a gene: 6. Germline assignment: CDR1 LNHDA and CDR2 SQIVND (reference sequence). This CDR3 has 14 residues. The chain's CDR3 is CASSSQGAADTQYF. The CDR3 DNA reads as TGTGCCAGTAGTTCACAGGGGGCGGCGGATACGCAGTATTTT. Drawing the rest from reference TRBV19 and TRBJ2-3, the complete variable domain is DGGITQSPKYLFRKEGQNVTLSCEQNLNHDAMYWYRQDPGQGLRLIYYSQIVNDFQKGDIAEGYSVSREKKESFPLTVTSAQKNPTAFYLCASSSQGAADTQYFGPGTRLTVL.

The V gene is TRBV28, the J gene TRBJ2-2; 10 bases match TRBD1. Germline V gene sequence: CDR1 MDHEN, CDR2 SYDVKM. After removal of 11 bases from V and 6 bases from J, the junction contained 12 bases not matched to a gene. The CDR3 totals 15 residues. Here the CDR3 reads CAVLSGTGDAGELFF. CDR3 bases: TGTGCCGTTCTCTCCGGGACAGGGGACGCCGGGGAGCTGTTTTTT.

This chain joins TRBV5-4 and TRBJ2-1; 9 positions match TRBD2. Germline V gives CDR1 SGHNT, CDR2 YYREEE (reference sequence). J was trimmed by 0 bases and V by 4 bases; bases with no gene match: 5. The CDR3 covers 16 residues. The CDR3 bases are TGTGCCAGCAGCACACGAGCGGGGGGCTCCTACAATGAGCAGTTCTTC. Protein: CASSTRAGGSYNEQFF.

This clone appeared once. V is TRBV11-2 and J is TRBJ1-2, with a weak D call TRBD1 (5 bases). V lost 3 bases to trimming and J lost 4 bases, with 18 bases between them. This CDR3 is 16 amino acids long. Germline CDR1 SGHAT, CDR2 FQNNGV. The CDR3 loop reads CASSFRSRDRAYGYTF. The CDR3 DNA reads as TGTGCCAGCAGCTTCCGTTCCAGGGATCGTGCCTATGGCTACACCTTC.

This chain links TRBV4-1 with TRBJ1-2; 10 bases match TRBD1. V gave up 4 bases and J gave up 7 bases; unmatched junction bases: 9. Per the germline V gene, CDR1 is MGHRA and CDR2 is YSYEKL. The CDR3 extends over 15 amino acids. CDR3 nucleotide sequence: TGCGCCAGCAGCCCTACGGGACAGGGGAATGGTGGCTACACCTTC. It codes for CASSPTGQGNGGYTF.

The chain joins TRBV5-1 to TRBJ1-1; 8 nucleotides match TRBD1. The germline V gene has CDR1 SGHRS and CDR2 YFSETQ. CDR3 length equals 16 residues. Trimming cost V 1 base and J 1 base; bases outside gene matches: 6. This chain's CDR3 is CASSLRGTGWNTEAFF. CDR3 DNA: TGCGCCAGCAGCTTGAGGGGGACAGGATGGAACACTGAAGCTTTCTTT.

This chain uses TRBV5-1 with TRBJ2-2; TRBD2 is a possible D gene (5 bases). This CDR3 has 15 amino acids. Germline V gene lookup returns CDR1 SGHRS and CDR2 YFSETQ. Trimming pared 4 bases from V and 4 bases from J, leaving 14 bases between. The CDR3 here is CASSPAGRGTGELFF. In DNA form, the CDR3 reads TGCGCCAGCAGCCCGGCCGGCCGGGGCACCGGGGAGCTGTTTTTT.

Written as DNA, the CDR3 is TGTGCCAGCAGGGGATCAGGGGATGAGCAGTTCTTC. Its protein is CASRGSGDEQFF. This chain joins TRBV28 and TRBJ2-1; D might be TRBD1 (6 bases). CDR3 length: 12 amino acids. Germline V gene sequence: CDR1 MDHEN, CDR2 SYDVKM. V was shortened by 6 bases and J by 8 bases, with 11 bases between the two germline ends.

The rearrangement links TRBV4-1 to TRBJ2-5; tentative D call: TRBD1 (5 bases). V was pared by 1 base and J by 4 bases, with 16 bases between. Germline loops: CDR1 MGHRA, CDR2 YSYEKL. The CDR3 is made up of 16 amino acids. The CDR3 region is CASSQGRQGLRETQYF. The CDR3 coding sequence is TGCGCCAGCAGCCAAGGTCGGCAGGGCCTAAGAGAGACCCAGTACTTC.

This chain uses TRBV30 with TRBJ2-7; TRBD1 might be the D (5 bases). Germline V gene sequence: CDR1 GTSNPN, CDR2 SVGIG (reference sequence). With 3 bases removed from V and 5 bases from J, the gap between germline ends came to 17 bases. The CDR3 has 14 amino acids. CDR3 in DNA: TGTGCCTGGAGGAAAAGGGGCCAGTCCGACGAGCAGTACTTC. Protein product: CAWRKRGQSDEQYF.

This clone has just one count. J is TRBJ2-2 and V is TRBV10-3; 9 positions agree with TRBD1. Germline V CDR1 and CDR2: ENHRY, SYGVKD. V lost 6 bases to trimming and J lost 5 bases; unmatched junction nucleotides: 10. This CDR3 contains 16 residues. The CDR3 coding sequence is TGTGCCATCAGGACCTTACAGGGGGCAAGGACCGGGGAGCTGTTTTTT. Protein: CAIRTLQGARTGELFF.

The CDR3 is CASSRDRVLLDEQYF. In DNA, the CDR3 is TGTGCCAGCAGCCGAGACAGGGTGCTTCTAGACGAGCAGTACTTC. The V call is TRBV28, the J call TRBJ2-7; 7 nucleotides align to TRBD1. The CDR3 totals 15 residues. Unmatched junction bases numbered 13, after V lost 6 bases and J lost 5 bases. Germline V lookup: CDR1 MDHEN, CDR2 SYDVKM.

J is TRBJ2-6 and V is TRBV7-2, with 8 bases fitting TRBD1. The length of the CDR3 is 18 residues. The germline V gene encodes CDR1 SGHTA and CDR2 FQGNSA. Unmatched junction bases numbered 11, after V lost 6 bases and J lost 1 base. CDR3 loop: CASSIPSQGASGANVLTF. The CDR3 nucleotides read TGTGCCAGCAGTATTCCTTCCCAGGGGGCTTCTGGGGCCAACGTCCTGACTTTC.

The V and J genes are TRBV28 and TRBJ2-5; D is unresolved. V lost 3 bases and J lost 0, with 8 bases in between. CDR1 is MDHEN and CDR2 is SYDVKM in the germline V gene. The CDR3 contains 14 residues. Here the CDR3 reads CASSLSGYQETQYF. The CDR3 DNA follows: TGTGCCAGCAGTTTGTCCGGGTACCAAGAGACCCAGTACTTC.

The V and J genes are TRBV11-2 and TRBJ2-1, with 9 bases lining up with TRBD2. There are 15 residues in the CDR3. The J segment lost 3 bases and the V segment lost 6 bases, leaving 6 bases of the junction unmatched. Germline CDR1 and CDR2: SGHAT and FQNNGV. As DNA, the CDR3 is TGTGCCAGCAGGAAAGCGGGGGGCCTCTACAATGAGCAGTTCTTC. Translated, it gives CASRKAGGLYNEQFF. The full variable domain, in which reference TRBV11-2 and TRBJ2-1 provide the parts outside the CDR3, is EAGVAQSPRYKIIEKRQSVAFWCNPISGHATLYWYQQILGQGPKLLIQFQNNGVVDDSQLPKDRFSAERLKGVDSTLKIQPAKLEDSAVYLCASRKAGGLYNEQFFGPGTRLTVL.

V and J are TRBV6-6 and TRBJ1-2; TRBD1 matches at 7 bases. The ends lost 6 bases at V and 0 bases at J; junction bases unmatched: 7. This CDR3 spans 15 amino acids. CDR1 and CDR2 (germline): MNHNY, SVGAGI (reference sequence). The CDR3 DNA reads as TGTGCCAGCAGCTCGGGACAGAGTTCTAACTATGGCTACACCTTC. Protein: CASSSGQSSNYGYTF.

The chain couples TRBV6-6 to TRBJ1-5; perhaps TRBD1 as D (6 bases). With 5 bases removed from V and 6 bases from J, the gap between germline ends came to 26 bases. Germline CDR1 reads MNHNY; CDR2 reads SVGAGI (reference sequence). The CDR3 is made up of 18 amino acids. DNA for the CDR3: TGTGCCAGCAGTCCGGACCCCAAATACAGGGAGAAGAGTCAGCCCCAGCATTTT. This codes for CASSPDPKYREKSQPQHF.

This chain uses TRBV7-6 with TRBJ2-2; 7 bases match TRBD1. J gave up 6 bases and V 6 bases, and 4 bases lay outside the gene matches. The V gene's germline CDR1 is SGHVS and CDR2 FNYEAQ. CDR3 size: 13 residues. For the CDR3, the DNA is TGTGCCAGCAGATTGACAGGGTCCGGGGAGCTGTTTTTT. Translation: CASRLTGSGELFF. The variable domain in full, with the rest retrieved from reference TRBV7-6 and TRBJ2-2, is GAGVSQSPRYKVTKRGQDVALRCDPISGHVSLYWYRQALGQGPEFLTYFNYEAQQDKSGLPNDRFSAERPEGSISTLTIQRTEQRDSAMYRCASRLTGSGELFFGEGSRLTVL.